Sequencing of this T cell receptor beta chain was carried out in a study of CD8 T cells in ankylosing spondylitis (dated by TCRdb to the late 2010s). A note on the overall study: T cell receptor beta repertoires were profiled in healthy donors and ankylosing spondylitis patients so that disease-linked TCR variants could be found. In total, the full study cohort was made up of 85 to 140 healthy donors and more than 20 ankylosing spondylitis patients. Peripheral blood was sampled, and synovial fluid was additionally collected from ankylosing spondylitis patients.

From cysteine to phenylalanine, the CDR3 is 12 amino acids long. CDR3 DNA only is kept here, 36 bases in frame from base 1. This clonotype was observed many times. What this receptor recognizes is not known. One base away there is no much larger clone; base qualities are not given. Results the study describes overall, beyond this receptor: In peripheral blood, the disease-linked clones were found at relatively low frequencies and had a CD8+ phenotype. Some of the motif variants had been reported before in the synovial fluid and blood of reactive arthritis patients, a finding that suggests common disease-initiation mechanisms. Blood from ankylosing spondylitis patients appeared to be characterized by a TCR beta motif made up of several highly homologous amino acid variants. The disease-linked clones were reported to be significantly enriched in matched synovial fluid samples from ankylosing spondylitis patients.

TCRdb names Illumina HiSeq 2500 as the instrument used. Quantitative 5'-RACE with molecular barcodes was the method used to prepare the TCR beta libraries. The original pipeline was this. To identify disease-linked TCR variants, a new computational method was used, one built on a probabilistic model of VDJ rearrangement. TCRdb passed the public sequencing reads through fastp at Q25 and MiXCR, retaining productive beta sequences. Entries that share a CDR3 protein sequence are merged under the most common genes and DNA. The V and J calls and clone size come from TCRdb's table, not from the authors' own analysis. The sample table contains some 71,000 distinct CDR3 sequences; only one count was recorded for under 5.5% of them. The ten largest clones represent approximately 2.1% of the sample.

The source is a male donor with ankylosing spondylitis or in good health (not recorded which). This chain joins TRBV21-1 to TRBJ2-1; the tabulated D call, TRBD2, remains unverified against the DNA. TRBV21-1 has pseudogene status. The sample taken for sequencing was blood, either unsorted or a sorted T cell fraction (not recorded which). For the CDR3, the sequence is CASERRGLQQFF. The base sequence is TGTGCCAGCGAAAGGAGGGGCCTCCAGCAGTTCTTC.